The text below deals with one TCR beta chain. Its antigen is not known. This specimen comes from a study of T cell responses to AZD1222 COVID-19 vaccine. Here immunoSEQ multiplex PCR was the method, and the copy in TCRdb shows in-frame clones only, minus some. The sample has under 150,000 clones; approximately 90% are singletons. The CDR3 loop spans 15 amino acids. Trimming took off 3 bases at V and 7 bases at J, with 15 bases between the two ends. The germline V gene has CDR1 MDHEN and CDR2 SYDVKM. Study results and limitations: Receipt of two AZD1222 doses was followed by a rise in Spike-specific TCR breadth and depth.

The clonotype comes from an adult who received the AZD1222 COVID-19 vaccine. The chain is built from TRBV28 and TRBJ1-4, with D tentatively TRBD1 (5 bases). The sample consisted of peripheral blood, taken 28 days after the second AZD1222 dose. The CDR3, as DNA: TGTGCCAGCAGTTTCTCTCGGACATCACTTGAAAAACTGTTTTTT. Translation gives CASSFSRTSLEKLFF.